This T cell receptor (beta chain) appears in the sequencing data of a study of cytomegalovirus exposure and HLA in healthy donors. About the research overall: Most genotyped donors, 81% of about 360, had Caucasian-associated genetic ancestry.

Remarks on this clone: The antigen remains unidentified.

Study-wide findings and caveats: The productive fraction for most TCR beta V segments was about 87% or about 30% in an earlier analysis. A later analysis associated 15,000 to 20,000 TCR beta sequences with HLA alleles at a 0.05 false discovery rate.

Use of 60 Vbeta and 13 Jbeta primers characterized the PCR. Clones were sequenced by immunoSEQ multiplex PCR, and TCRdb holds only the in-frame ones, with some missing. Counted here are around 100,000 clones, roughly 80% occurring once; the ten biggest clones make up over 4%. The germline V gene encodes CDR1 SGHDT and CDR2 YYEEEE. V was trimmed by 2 bases and J by 6 bases, leaving 11 bases between them. CDR3 length equals 13 residues. The rearrangement links TRBV5-6 to TRBJ1-2; D is unclear. The sample consisted of PBMCs. This receptor was obtained from a man aged 50 to 60 in good health and CMV-seropositive. The CDR3 region has the DNA TGTGCCAGCAGCTTAGGAGGTCTAGATGGCTACACCTTC. Encoded protein: CASSLGGLDGYTF.